Listed below are T cell receptor beta chains from one sample, sequenced in a study of blood T cell repertoires in COVID-19. The assay was immunoSEQ multiplex PCR, and TCRdb's table has in-frame clones only and misses some. This table holds fewer than 80,000 clones, about 88% found once. The sample taken for sequencing was peripheral blood. These TCRs come from a woman of 80 years or more with active or convalescent COVID-19. Each CDR3 is given with its conserved first and last residue. D genes are given only for firm matches. The listing skips clone size in some rows; elsewhere it reads once, few, many or a size class.

j_gene,d_gene,len,abundance,v_gene,CDR3aa,CDR3nt
TRBJ1-3,TRBD1,15,-,TRBV28,CASRETGGKGNTIYF,TGTGCCAGCAGAGAGACAGGGGGCAAAGGAAACACCATATATTTT
TRBJ1-1,-,12,-,TRBV5-6,CASSLLTSEAFF,TGTGCCAGCAGCCTGCTCACCAGTGAAGCTTTCTTT
TRBJ1-2,TRBD1,15,once,TRBV10-1,CASSGGQGDSYGYTF,TGCGCCAGCAGTGGGGGACAGGGAGATTCCTATGGCTACACCTTC
TRBJ2-7,-,15,-,TRBV5-4,CASSLGQGGTYEQYF,TGTGCCAGCAGCTTGGGGCAGGGAGGAACCTACGAGCAGTACTTC
TRBJ1-2,-,13,-,TRBV30,CAWNLGQIYGYTF,TGTGCCTGGAACCTAGGACAGATCTATGGCTACACCTTC
TRBJ1-4,TRBD1,14,few,TRBV6-6,CASRNTGGVEKLFF,TGTGCCAGCAGAAATACAGGGGGAGTTGAAAAACTGTTTTTT
TRBJ1-2,TRBD1,13,-,TRBV12-3/TRBV12-4,CASSFNRGHGYTF,TGTGCCAGCAGTTTTAACAGGGGGCATGGCTACACCTTC
TRBJ1-6,-,16,once,TRBV6-2/TRBV6-3,CASSYDSTTWSSPLHF,TGTGCCAGCAGTTACGATTCCACAACATGGAGTTCACCCCTCCACTTT
TRBJ1-6,TRBD1,18,-,TRBV18,CASSPAQSTGTGNSPLHF,TGTGCCAGCTCACCAGCCCAATCAACCGGGACAGGGAATTCACCCCTCCACTTT
TRBJ2-7,TRBD1,16,-,TRBV7-9,CASSSPIDREPYGQYF,TGTGCCAGCAGCTCACCTATAGACAGGGAGCCCTATGGGCAGTACTTC
TRBJ2-3,-,15,-,TRBV6-4,CASSQGSPWADTQYF,TGTGCCAGCAGCCAGGGGTCTCCCTGGGCAGATACGCAGTATTTT